The entry below gives a single T cell receptor (beta chain) sequence along with its context. Cohort 3 recovery required two negative PCRs, clearance, or symptom resolution. The data were taken from a study of blood T cell repertoires in COVID-19. This CDR3 has 17 amino acids. The germline CDR1 and CDR2 sequences are MNHEY and SMNVEV (reference sequence). The J segment lost 0 bases and the V segment lost 5 bases, leaving 11 bases of the junction unmatched. In the source study's methods: It was from reference gene primer amplification that nucleated cell counts were estimated. Sequencing was performed with immunoSEQ multiplex PCR; in TCRdb, only in-frame clones are kept and a portion is missing. That table gives V, J and clone size, and the DNA gave D and trimming. Of fewer than 200,000 clones in the sample, about 80% were seen once.

The sequencing input was PBMCs or T cells enriched from blood (not recorded which). V is TRBV27 and J is TRBJ1-1, with 8 bases aligning to TRBD1. The receptor comes from a man in his fifties who had recovered from COVID-19. The CDR3 loop reads CASSVRGRPTLNTEAFF. CDR3 DNA sequence: TGTGCCAGCAGTGTCAGGGGGCGCCCGACTTTGAACACTGAAGCTTTCTTT.